This TCR beta chain was sequenced for a study of regulatory T cells in long-lasting Graves disease. Findings and limits, study-wide: Gene preferences differed: TRBV28, TRBJ1-2, TRBJ2-5 in persistent cases. Patients whose Graves' disease persisted exhibited lower TCR diversity than those newly diagnosed. A greater number of public clonotypes (more than 2,500) was shared by persistent patients than by new patients (roughly 880).

Libraries of TCR beta came from iRepertoire HTBI primers plus Arm-PCR of CDR3 regions. Each CDR3 protein is one row after TCRdb ran MiXCR on the multiplex PCR reads. The sample carries roughly 420,000 distinct CDR3 sequences, around 15% recorded once. The sample's time point: newly diagnosed GD, antithyroid drugs for less than 3 months. TCR sequences were obtained from RNA taken from PBMCs. V gave up 6 bases and J gave up 7 bases, with 22 bases separating them. CDR3 length: 15 residues. This clonotype has a count of ten or more. What it binds is unknown. These same records also appear under a second study, on T cells in Graves' hyperthyroidism and ophthalmopathy.

This clonotype was sampled from a woman aged 45-65 years with Graves disease. Here the sequenced sample was peripheral blood mononuclear cells (PBMCs), taken at new diagnosis, from a patient treated with antithyroid drugs. The chain links TRBV12-3 or TRBV12-4 to TRBJ2-7; D call uncertain. CDR3 coding DNA: TGTGCCAGCAGCATCTCGCCAGGAACTTCTCGGGAGCAGTACTTC. Translating it yields CASSISPGTSREQYF.